This TCR beta chain was obtained from a study of T cells after yellow fever vaccination. This clonotype was recorded at least ten times. The CDR3 consists of 14 residues. CDR1 SGHTA and CDR2 FQGNSA come from the germline V gene. V dropped 5 bases and J dropped 0 bases, with 10 bases sitting between them. 5'RACE template switching added a universal primer site and UMIs to TCR cDNA. TCRdb re-called the 5' RACE reads with MiXCR, one entry per CDR3 protein. The top ten clones hold 0.8% to 1.2% of a sample with 200,000 or so distinct CDR3 sequences, roughly 6.2% of them seen once. The specimen was CD4+ T cells sorted from PBMCs, collected on the day of the yellow fever booster vaccination. The rearrangement uses TRBV7-2 and TRBJ1-1, with unresolved D. This TCR derives from a man in his thirties or forties who received the YFV17D yellow fever vaccine. The CDR3, as DNA: TGTGCCAGCAGCACCCGCAGCATGAACACTGAAGCTTTCTTT. Amino acids: CASSTRSMNTEAFF.